A single sample is the source of the 22 T cell receptor beta chains below, sequenced in a study of cytomegalovirus exposure and HLA in healthy donors. 13 Jbeta primers and 60 Vbeta primers were used for the PCR. Libraries were prepared by immunoSEQ multiplex PCR; TCRdb keeps only in-frame clonotypes and omits some of them. The table includes about 110,000 clones, 75% to 85% detected once. Specimen: PBMCs. The receptors here all came from a man aged 50-59 years in good health and CMV-seronegative.

V gene TRBV7-9 combines with J gene TRBJ1-4; a possible D gene is TRBD1 (6 bases). This CDR3 region has 12 residues. V was cut by 10 bases and J by 7 bases, with 13 bases left in between. The V gene's germline CDR1 is SEHNR and CDR2 FQNEAQ (reference sequence). The CDR3 DNA reads as TGTGCCACCTCCGGGACACCTGAAAAACTGTTTTTT. Its translation is CATSGTPEKLFF.

The chain combines TRBV18 with TRBJ1-2; no clear D. V was pared by 2 bases and J by 5 bases, with 15 bases between. This CDR3 is 15 amino acids long. From germline, CDR1 is KGHSH and CDR2 LQKENI. The CDR3 DNA is TGTGCCAGCTCACCAGAAACGCCGGTGGTTTATGGCTACACCTTC. Its translation: CASSPETPVVYGYTF.

The chain is built from TRBV5-1 and TRBJ2-3; 7 bases map to TRBD1. The length of the CDR3 is 16 residues. Germline CDR1 reads SGHRS; CDR2 reads YFSETQ. V dropped 0 bases and J dropped 2; count of bases not matched to a gene: 6. The CDR3 sequence is CASSLVRDRFTDTQYF. The CDR3 DNA reads TGCGCCAGCAGCTTGGTCCGGGACAGATTCACAGATACGCAGTATTTT.

The chain has TRBV10-1 and TRBJ1-2; possibly TRBD1 for D (6 bases). The germline V gene has CDR1 WNHNN and CDR2 SYGVQD (reference sequence). This CDR3 contains 13 residues. V lost 6 bases to trimming and J lost 4 bases, with 12 bases between them. CDR3 bases: TGCGCCAGCAGAAGGAAGGGGGTCTATGGCTACACCTTC. This sequence encodes CASRRKGVYGYTF.

The chain recombines TRBV5-1 with TRBJ1-4; D gene ambiguous. The germline CDR1 and CDR2 sequences are SGHRS and YFSETQ. V lost 0 bases, J lost 6 bases, and 6 bases lay in between. There are 13 residues in the CDR3. CDR3 bases: TGCGCCAGCAGCTTGGGCGATGATGAAAAACTGTTTTTT. Translating it yields CASSLGDDEKLFF.

This clone has a handful of counts. The chain employs TRBV7-2 and TRBJ2-1, with 7 bases that match TRBD2. The CDR3 runs 17 residues. The J segment lost 3 bases and the V segment lost 4 bases, leaving 12 bases of the junction unmatched. Germline CDR1 is SGHTA and CDR2 is FQGNSA. The CDR3 protein is CASSSPLAGLNYNEQFF. Here the CDR3 DNA reads TGTGCCAGCAGCTCCCCCTTAGCGGGCCTCAACTACAATGAGCAGTTCTTC.

This clone was recorded a few times. This chain connects TRBV30 to TRBJ2-1; D gene ambiguous. This CDR3 has 12 residues. Looked up from germline, CDR1 is GTSNPN and CDR2 is SVGIG (reference sequence). Trimming left V 5 bases short and J 0 bases short, with 5 bases between. CDR3 in amino acids: CAWLRSYNEQFF. The CDR3 DNA reads as TGTGCCTGGCTACGCTCCTACAATGAGCAGTTCTTC.

The chain combines TRBV7-2 with TRBJ1-1, with unresolved D. CDR3 length equals 15 residues. Looked up from germline, CDR1 is SGHTA and CDR2 is FQGNSA. Deletions cut 5 bases from V and 1 base from J, with 14 bases between. CDR3 DNA: TGTGCCAGCAGCGACCCAGGTTACGAGAACACTGAAGCTTTCTTT. It yields the protein CASSDPGYENTEAFF. The full variable domain, its missing parts supplied by reference TRBV7-2 and TRBJ1-1, is GAGVSQSPSNKVTEKGKDVELRCDPISGHTALYWYRQSLGQGLEFLIYFQGNSAPDKSGLPSDRFSAERTGGSVSTLTIQRTQQEDSAVYLCASSDPGYENTEAFFGQGTRLTVV.

The chain joins TRBV12-5 to TRBJ2-1, with TRBD2 matching 12 bases. This CDR3 region has 18 residues. Germline trimming cut 4 bases from V and 8 bases from J; bases unmatched to any gene: 15. Germline values: CDR1 LGHNT, CDR2 FRNRAP. Here the CDR3 reads CASGYETSGGPRSDEQFF. The CDR3 DNA sequence: TGTGCTAGTGGTTACGAGACTAGCGGGGGCCCCCGTTCCGATGAGCAGTTCTTC.

The chain employs TRBV10-3 and TRBJ2-3; possible D gene TRBD2, 5 bases. The CDR3 loop spans 15 amino acids. Between the trimmed V and J ends, which lost 0 bases and 0 bases, there was a span of 7 bases. Germline CDR1 is ENHRY and CDR2 is SYGVKD. The CDR3 loop reads CAISESTGSTDTQYF. The CDR3 bases are TGTGCCATCAGTGAGTCGACGGGGAGCACAGATACGCAGTATTTT.

This chain links TRBV10-2 with TRBJ2-5; 9 bases are shared with TRBD1. CDR1 is WSHSY, CDR2 SAAADI, per germline. The CDR3 extends over 14 amino acids. The trim removed 6 bases at V and 4 bases at J, leaving 6 bases unmatched. CDR3: CASRGTGSVETQYF. The CDR3 DNA is TGCGCCAGCAGGGGGACAGGGAGTGTAGAGACCCAGTACTTC.

This clone was picked up a small number of times. This chain links TRBV7-2 with TRBJ1-5; D is ambiguous. V was cut by 1 base and J by 7 bases, with 14 bases left in between. Germline lookup yields CDR1 SGHTA and CDR2 FQGNSA. The CDR3 loop spans 15 amino acids. The CDR3 nucleotides are TGTGCCAGCAGCTTAGTTTGGGGAGGAGGCCAGCCCCAGCATTTT. Its translation: CASSLVWGGGQPQHF.

The genes are TRBV4-1 and TRBJ1-2, with D maybe TRBD1 (5 bases). The germline gives CDR1 MGHRA, CDR2 YSYEKL. The V end was cut by 3 bases, the J end by 4 bases, with 18 bases between. The length of the CDR3 is 16 residues. The CDR3 DNA sequence: TGCGCCAGCAGCCAGCCGACGGGGGTACTGGGCTATGGCTACACCTTC. Translating gives CASSQPTGVLGYGYTF.

This clone was found a few times. The chain carries TRBV19 and TRBJ1-5, with D unresolved. Germline CDR1 reads LNHDA; CDR2 reads SQIVND (reference sequence). The CDR3 loop spans 11 amino acids. Trimming left V 7 bases short and J 11 bases short, with 12 bases between. The CDR3 sequence: CASTSAGAQHF. The CDR3 DNA is TGTGCCAGTACCAGCGCCGGGGCCCAGCATTTT.

The chain is built from TRBV5-1 and TRBJ2-2; 8 bases map to TRBD1. This CDR3 comprises 16 residues. The V segment lost 4 bases and the J segment 5 bases; nucleotides outside the gene matches: 10. CDR1 and CDR2 (germline): SGHRS, YFSETQ. The CDR3 sequence is CASSPLSDRATGELFF. In DNA form, the CDR3 reads TGCGCCAGCAGCCCTCTGTCGGACAGGGCAACCGGGGAGCTGTTTTTT.

The rearrangement uses TRBV5-6 and TRBJ1-1; 8 positions match TRBD1. The CDR3 length is 11 residues. The germline V gene encodes CDR1 SGHDT and CDR2 YYEEEE. Trimming removed 6 bases from V and 8 bases from J; junction bases left unmatched: 3. The CDR3 DNA follows: TGTGCCAGCAACGACAGGGGAGAAGCTTTCTTT. It codes for CASNDRGEAFF.

This chain links TRBV27 with TRBJ1-4; 7 bases are a match to TRBD1. From germline, CDR1 is MNHEY and CDR2 SMNVEV (reference sequence). The CDR3 loop spans 13 amino acids. J was trimmed by 7 bases and V by 5 bases; bases with no gene match: 4. In DNA, the CDR3 is TGTGCCAGCAGTGACTACAGGGGTGAAAAACTGTTTTTT. It codes for CASSDYRGEKLFF.

This clone showed up just a few times. This sequence joins TRBV7-9 and TRBJ1-4, with a weak D call TRBD1 (5 bases). This CDR3 contains 12 residues. The V and J ends lost 5 bases and 7 bases respectively, with 8 bases between them. Germline values: CDR1 SEHNR, CDR2 FQNEAQ (reference sequence). CDR3 loop: CASSGGGEKLFF. In DNA, the CDR3 is TGTGCCAGCAGCGGGGGGGGTGAAAAACTGTTTTTT.

This clone appeared a single time. The V gene is TRBV5-1, the J gene TRBJ1-6; D gene unclear. CDR3 length: 15 residues. Germline V lookup: CDR1 SGHRS, CDR2 YFSETQ. Trimming cost V 6 bases and J 10 bases, with 20 bases left between them. The chain's CDR3 is CASIVGRPSGSPLHF. CDR3 in DNA: TGCGCCAGCATAGTCGGACGGCCGTCGGGGTCACCCCTCCACTTT.

This clone has a handful of counts. V and J are TRBV28 and TRBJ1-2, with 10 bases fitting TRBD1. This CDR3 contains 12 residues. V gave up 8 bases and J gave up 6 bases; unmatched junction bases: 3. CDR1 MDHEN and CDR2 SYDVKM come from the germline V gene. The CDR3 loop is CASGQGGNGYTF. CDR3 bases: TGTGCCAGCGGACAGGGGGGAAATGGCTACACCTTC.

CDR3 amino acids: CASSLGFSGNTIYF. The CDR3 nucleotides are TGCGCCAGCAGCTTGGGGTTCAGTGGAAACACCATATATTTT. The chain is built from TRBV5-1 and TRBJ1-3, with D unresolved. V gave up 0 bases and J gave up 3 bases, with 7 bases separating them. The CDR3 covers 14 residues. Germline loops: CDR1 SGHRS, CDR2 YFSETQ.

The sample holds one count of this clone. V is TRBV7-9 and J is TRBJ2-5, with a tentative D call TRBD2 (7 bases). This CDR3 region has 16 residues. Trimming left V 1 base short and J 0 bases short, with 12 bases between. CDR1 is SEHNR and CDR2 is FQNEAQ in the germline V gene (reference sequence). CDR3 sequence: CASSLGRGGNQETQYF. CDR3 sequence (DNA): TGTGCCAGCAGCTTAGGAAGGGGGGGGAACCAAGAGACCCAGTACTTC.